This T cell receptor (beta chain) is from a study of memory CD4+ T cells and cytomegalovirus serostatus. Single viable CD3+CD4+CD8-CD45RO+ cells were sorted as the memory CD4+ T cells. The data were produced by immunoSEQ multiplex PCR, yet TCRdb's version contains in-frame clones alone and is incomplete. This sample carries 48,000 or so clones, around 80% of them seen once, and the ten largest clones take about 0.8%. Germline CDR1 and CDR2: ENHRY and SYGVKD. V lost 3 bases to trimming and J lost 1 base, with 6 bases between them. This CDR3 has 13 residues. The receptor was derived from an adult in good health and CMV-seronegative. What was sequenced was memory CD4+ T cells from blood. This rearrangement joins TRBV10-3 to TRBJ1-1; no clear D. The CDR3 DNA reads TGTGCCATCAGTGATACATGGAACACTGAAGCTTTCTTT. This codes for CAISDTWNTEAFF.